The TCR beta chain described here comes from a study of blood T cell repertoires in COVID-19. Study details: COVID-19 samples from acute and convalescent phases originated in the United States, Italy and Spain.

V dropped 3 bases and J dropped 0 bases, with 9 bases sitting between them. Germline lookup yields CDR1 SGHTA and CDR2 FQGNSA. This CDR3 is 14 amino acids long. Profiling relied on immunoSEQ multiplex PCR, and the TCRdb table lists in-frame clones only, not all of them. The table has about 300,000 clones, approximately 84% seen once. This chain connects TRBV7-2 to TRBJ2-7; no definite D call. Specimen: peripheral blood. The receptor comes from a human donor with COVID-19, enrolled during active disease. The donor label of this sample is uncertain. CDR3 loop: CASSFSWSSYEQYF. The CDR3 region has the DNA TGTGCCAGCAGCTTCTCCTGGAGCTCCTACGAGCAGTACTTC.